This TCR beta chain was recorded in a study of cytomegalovirus exposure and HLA in healthy donors. Comments on this clone: The antigen remains undetermined.

General study results and limits: Near-uniform donor sequencing depth was presumed by presence/absence analyses. The study recorded 160 or so TCR beta chains that were cytomegalovirus-associated.

PCR involved 60 Vbeta and 13 Jbeta primers. Measured with immunoSEQ multiplex PCR; TCRdb has only the in-frame clones, and not every one. The table has around 140,000 clones, around 72% seen once. Deletions cut 7 bases from V and 0 bases from J, with 13 bases between. Germline CDR1 reads MNHNS; CDR2 reads SASEGT. The CDR3 sequence is 14 residues long. V is TRBV6-1 and J is TRBJ2-7; D call uncertain. Sequences were obtained from PBMCs. The source is a woman between 18 and 29 years old in good health and CMV-seronegative. CDR3 in DNA: TGTGCCAGCACCGAGCCCGACTTCTCCTACGAGCAGTACTTC. Protein: CASTEPDFSYEQYF.